Below are 29 T cell receptor beta chains sequenced from a single sample in a study of T cells in Graves' hyperthyroidism and ophthalmopathy (dated by TCRdb to between 2018 and 2020). Library preparation employed multiplex PCR. Data came from an Illumina HiSeq 2000. The TCR beta CDR3 regions were amplified from the RNA transcripts. The TCR CDR3 was subjected to a first round of RT-PCR using the HTBI primer set and the Qiagen OneStep RT-PCR kit. Using fastp trimming at Q25 and MiXCR clonotype assembly, TCRdb reanalyzed the public sequencing data and kept in-frame beta chains. One record per CDR3 amino acid sequence lists the most common genes and DNA. This sample has around 570,000 distinct CDR3 sequences in its table, and less than 20% of those were observed once. About 50% of the sample comes from the top ten. Source material: blood. Receptors originate from a man aged 35-49 years with Graves' ophthalmopathy.

The CDR3 DNA is TGCGCCAGCAGCCAAGATGGGAGGGTTGTACGGGATACGCAGTATTTT. It is translated as CASSQDGRVVRDTQYF. V usage is TRBV4-3 and J usage is TRBJ2-3; 7 bases are a match to TRBD2. Germline V gene data show CDR1 as LGHNA and CDR2 as YSLEER. V was pared by 0 bases and J by 6 bases, with 9 bases of the junction left unmatched. The CDR3 is made up of 16 amino acids.

This clonotype was observed at least ten times. The V gene is TRBV11-2, the J gene TRBJ2-1; 7 nucleotides agree with TRBD1. The CDR3 is made up of 16 amino acids. The V gene end was trimmed by 0 bases and the J gene end by 4 bases; junction bases not matched to a gene: 6. Germline CDR1 is SGHAT and CDR2 is FQNNGV. CDR3 bases: TGTGCCAGCAGCTTAGATTCATGGACAGGTTACAATGAGCAGTTCTTC. It encodes CASSLDSWTGYNEQFF. The variable domain in full, completed from reference TRBV11-2 and TRBJ2-1, reads EAGVAQSPRYKIIEKRQSVAFWCNPISGHATLYWYQQILGQGPKLLIQFQNNGVVDDSQLPKDRFSAERLKGVDSTLKIQPAKLEDSAVYLCASSLDSWTGYNEQFFGPGTRLTVL.

This clonotype was seen a few times. The J gene is TRBJ2-3, the V gene TRBV6-1; the D gene is possibly TRBD1 (5 bases). Germline CDR1 MNHNS, CDR2 SASEGT. The CDR3 is 14 residues long. Trimming left V 5 bases short and J 3 bases short, with 12 bases between. The CDR3 loop is CASSQIGHTDTQYF. The CDR3, as DNA: TGTGCCAGCAGTCAGATAGGACATACAGATACGCAGTATTTT.

The chain has TRBV20-1 and TRBJ2-5; D could derive from TRBD1 or TRBD2 (7 bases each). Germline V gene data show CDR1 as DFQATT and CDR2 as SNEGSKA (reference sequence). V lost 1 base and J lost 4, with 13 bases in between. The CDR3 contains 14 residues. In DNA, the CDR3 is TGCAGTGCTAGAGCCGGCAGGGGGGGAGAGACCCAGTACTTC. Translating gives CSARAGRGGETQYF.

Worth noting for this clonotype: A much larger clone differs from this one at a single base, so this may be a read error. The chain links TRBV7-8 to TRBJ2-4, with D perhaps matching TRBD1 or TRBD2 (5 bases each). The CDR3 covers 14 residues. V gave up 6 bases and J gave up 9 bases, with 18 bases separating them. CDR1 and CDR2 from the germline V gene are SGHVS and FQNEAQ. CDR3 nucleotides: TGTGCCAGCAGGTTGGGACCACAGAGGGGCATTCAGTACTTC. Protein: CASRLGPQRGIQYF.

The V and J genes are TRBV20-1 and TRBJ2-1; TRBD2 aligns across 13 bases. The germline V gene has CDR1 DFQATT and CDR2 SNEGSKA (reference sequence). The CDR3 length is 15 residues. The CDR3 reads CMTSGRPRATNEQFF. DNA for the CDR3: TGCATGACTAGCGGGAGGCCGAGGGCAACCAATGAGCAGTTCTTC.

V is TRBV14 and J is TRBJ2-3; D is possibly TRBD2 (7 bases). The CDR3 runs to 16 residues. Per the germline V gene, CDR1 is SGHDN and CDR2 is FVKESK. V was cut by 1 base and J by 3 bases, with 14 bases left in between. CDR3 sequence: CASSQVLRGGTDTQYF. The CDR3 DNA is TGTGCCAGCAGCCAAGTGCTCAGGGGAGGGACAGATACGCAGTATTTT.

On this clonotype: This may be a read error: a much more frequent sequence differs by one nucleotide. This sequence joins TRBV7-2 and TRBJ1-2; no clear D. Germline lookup yields CDR1 SGHTA and CDR2 FQGNSA. CDR3 size: 14 residues. With 4 bases removed from V and 3 bases from J, the gap between germline ends came to 12 bases. The CDR3 DNA reads TGTGCCAGCAGCTCAGCGGTTGTGGACTATGGCTACACCTTC. It codes for CASSSAVVDYGYTF.

This clonotype was counted ten times or more. The rearrangement uses TRBV18 and TRBJ1-1; no clear D gene. Germline assignment: CDR1 KGHSH and CDR2 LQKENI. Trimming took 8 bases from V and 5 from J, leaving 15 bases between them. The CDR3 has 13 amino acids. CDR3: CASLKTRDTEAFF. CDR3 in DNA: TGTGCCAGCCTAAAGACGCGAGATACTGAAGCTTTCTTT. Using reference TRBV18 and TRBJ1-1 for the parts outside the CDR3, the full variable domain is NAGVMQNPRHLVRRRGQEARLRCSPMKGHSHVYWYRQLPEEGLKFMVYLQKENIIDESGMPKERFSAEFPKEGPSILRIQQVVRGDSAAYFCASLKTRDTEAFFGQGTRLTVV.

This clonotype was detected only a few times. The V call is TRBV5-1, the J call TRBJ1-2, with 12 positions matching TRBD1. Germline CDR1 reads SGHRS; CDR2 reads YFSETQ. The CDR3 extends over 14 amino acids. J gave up 4 bases and V 9 bases, and 7 bases lay outside the gene matches. CDR3 nucleotides: TGCGCCACCCAACGGGGACAGGGGGCCTATGGCTACACCTTC. Translation gives CATQRGQGAYGYTF.

The DNA for the CDR3 is TGTGCCAGCAAGTTGGCTATTTCTCACAATGAGCAGTTCTTC. Protein: CASKLAISHNEQFF. The rearrangement uses TRBV6-2 or TRBV6-3 and TRBJ2-1; D is undetermined. The CDR3 runs 14 residues. Germline V CDR1 and CDR2: MNHEY, SVGEGT. V shed 7 bases and J shed 5 bases, with 15 bases lying between them.

In this sample, this clonotype turned up many times. V gene TRBV6-2 or TRBV6-3 combines with J gene TRBJ2-7; 9 nucleotides line up with TRBD2. Germline CDR1 is MNHEY and CDR2 is SVGEGT. V lost 2 bases to trimming and J lost 2 bases; unmatched junction nucleotides: 7. The CDR3 length is 16 residues. CDR3 bases: TGTGCCAGCAGTTACGGGTCTAGCGGGACTACCTACGAGCAGTACTTC. Its protein is CASSYGSSGTTYEQYF.

About this clonotype: Its ends do not fully match the called genes, so a read error is possible. V and J are TRBV11-1 and TRBJ2-3; D perhaps matches TRBD2 (6 bases). The germline gives CDR1 SGHAT, CDR2 FQDESV (reference sequence). This CDR3 region has 16 residues. CDR3 amino acids: CASSPGVGDDRDAQYF. The CDR3 bases are TGTGCCAGCAGCCCGGGGGTGGGGGACGACCGAGATGCGCAGTATTTT.

This clonotype has at least ten counts. The chain joins TRBV12-3 or TRBV12-4 to TRBJ2-1; 10 bases match TRBD1. The J segment lost 4 bases and the V segment lost 3 bases, leaving 6 bases of the junction unmatched. The CDR3 sequence is 16 residues long. Here the CDR3 DNA reads TGTGCCAGCAGTTTTTGGTGGGGACAGGGGTACAATGAGCAGTTCTTC. Amino acids: CASSFWWGQGYNEQFF.

V and J are TRBV3-1 and TRBJ2-7; TRBD2 matches at 13 bases. Germline V lookup: CDR1 LGHDT, CDR2 YNNKEL (reference sequence). The CDR3 runs to 16 residues. With 8 bases clipped from V and 2 bases from J, the junction kept 9 bases outside the gene matches. CDR3 amino acids: CASARTSGSLTYEQYF. CDR3 DNA: TGTGCCAGCGCCCGGACTAGCGGGAGCCTTACCTACGAGCAGTACTTC.

The chain couples TRBV27 to TRBJ2-7; D remains ambiguous. V dropped 3 bases and J dropped 4 bases, with 16 bases sitting between them. The CDR3 is 15 residues long. Germline V gene lookup returns CDR1 MNHEY and CDR2 SMNVEV (reference sequence). The CDR3 reads CASSLGGVLSYEQYF. CDR3 in DNA: TGTGCCAGCAGTTTGGGCGGCGTTCTCTCGTACGAGCAGTACTTC.

This sequence joins TRBV10-3 and TRBJ1-2; a possible D gene is TRBD1 (5 bases). Trimming stripped 6 bases from V and 6 bases from J, with 17 bases between. The V gene's germline CDR1 is ENHRY and CDR2 SYGVKD. The CDR3 contains 14 residues. The CDR3 reads CAIRGVGQKDGYTF. CDR3 sequence (DNA): TGTGCCATCAGAGGAGTGGGGCAGAAAGATGGCTACACCTTC.

In its sample, this clonotype was seen a few times. V and J are TRBV4-1 and TRBJ2-1; D is unresolved. The germline gives CDR1 MGHRA, CDR2 YSYEKL. The CDR3 has 14 residues. The ends were cut back, 1 base at V and 3 bases at J, with 7 bases in the middle. The CDR3 nucleotides are TGCGCCAGCAGCCAAGTCGACGGCTACAATGAGCAGTTCTTC. Translated, it gives CASSQVDGYNEQFF.

DNA of the CDR3: TGTGCCTCCGGGACTAGCGGATACGAGCAGTACTTC. Residues: CASGTSGYEQYF. The V gene is TRBV30, the J gene TRBJ2-7; TRBD2 agrees at 11 bases. The V gene's germline CDR1 is GTSNPN and CDR2 SVGIG (reference sequence). The CDR3 runs 12 residues. V dropped 7 bases and J dropped 4; count of bases not matched to a gene: 3.

The CDR3 coding sequence is TGTGCCAGCACACAGGGGCTAAATAGCAATCAGCCCCAGCATTTT. Protein product: CASTQGLNSNQPQHF. This chain joins TRBV6-2 or TRBV6-3 and TRBJ1-5; 7 positions agree with TRBD1. Germline V gives CDR1 MNHEY, CDR2 SVGEGT. The CDR3 is 15 residues long. J lost 0 bases, V lost 7 bases, and 6 bases had no gene match.

This clonotype was seen repeatedly, ten times or more. V usage is TRBV28 and J usage is TRBJ2-5; the match to TRBD1 covers 7 bases. Germline CDR1 and CDR2: MDHEN and SYDVKM. With V trimmed by 10 bases and J by 0 bases, 5 bases remained unmatched. This CDR3 comprises 13 residues. Here the CDR3 DNA reads TGTGCCACCTCGGGACAGAACCAAGAGACCCAGTACTTC. Encoded protein: CATSGQNQETQYF. Combining the CDR3 with reference TRBV28 and TRBJ2-5 gives the whole variable domain DVKVTQSSRYLVKRTGEKVFLECVQDMDHENMFWYRQDPGLGLRLIYFSYDVKMKEKGDIPEGYSVSREKKERFSLILESASTNQTSMYLCATSGQNQETQYFGPGTRLLVL.

This clonotype was observed many times. At one of its ends the junction is not consistent with the germline gene, which may arise from a read error. The V and J genes are TRBV5-1 and TRBJ2-3; 14 bases are shared with TRBD2. Germline V gene data show CDR1 as SGHRS and CDR2 as YFSETQ. The CDR3 totals 16 residues. CDR3 nucleotide sequence: TGTGCCAGCAGCACCGGGACTAGCGGGAGTACAGATACGCAGTATTTT. This translates into CASSTGTSGSTDTQYF.

This clonotype was seen ten or more times. The genes are TRBV20-1 and TRBJ2-1; 8 nucleotides match TRBD2. The V gene's germline CDR1 is DFQATT and CDR2 SNEGSKA (reference sequence). Trimming removed 2 bases from V and 1 base from J; junction bases left unmatched: 1. The CDR3 loop spans 14 amino acids. CDR3 sequence (DNA): TGCAGTGCTAGACAGCGGGGGTCCTACAATGAGCAGTTCTTC. This translates into CSARQRGSYNEQFF.

This clonotype appeared a few times. J is TRBJ2-7 and V is TRBV5-1, with 8 bases lining up with TRBD1. Unmatched junction bases numbered 2, after V lost 0 bases and J lost 0 bases. CDR1 and CDR2 (germline): SGHRS, YFSETQ. The CDR3 is 15 amino acids. In DNA, the CDR3 is TGCGCCAGCAGCTTGGGACAGGGGTACTCCTACGAGCAGTACTTC. Its protein is CASSLGQGYSYEQYF.

This clonotype was counted only a few times. The J gene is TRBJ1-2, the V gene TRBV2; 7 bases are a match to TRBD1. The CDR3 spans 15 residues. V trimming: 7 bases; J trimming: 4 bases; junction bases outside the gene matches: 12. Germline-derived CDR1 and CDR2 are SNHLY and FYNNEI. The CDR3 DNA reads as TGTGCCAGCACCGCCTTGGGACAGAGGGGCTATGGCTACACCTTC. Its protein product is CASTALGQRGYGYTF.

The chain employs TRBV28 and TRBJ1-5, with a tentative D call TRBD1 (6 bases). CDR1 MDHEN and CDR2 SYDVKM come from the germline V gene. V was clipped by 5 bases and J by 5 bases, with 19 bases between them. CDR3 length: 16 amino acids. This chain's CDR3 is CASSLADSKGHQPQHF. The CDR3 region has the DNA TGTGCCAGCAGTCTGGCGGACAGTAAGGGACATCAGCCCCAGCATTTT.

This clonotype was observed a single time. V usage is TRBV7-9 and J usage is TRBJ1-1; TRBD1 is a possible D gene (5 bases). Germline loops: CDR1 SEHNR, CDR2 FQNEAQ (reference sequence). Deletions cut 4 bases from V and 11 bases from J, with 14 bases between. This CDR3 has 12 amino acids. The CDR3 DNA reads TGTGCCAGCAGCTCACGGGGCCTTGAGGCTTTCTTT. Protein product: CASSSRGLEAFF.

The V call is TRBV20-1, the J call TRBJ2-7; D is uncertain. Germline V gene data show CDR1 as DFQATT and CDR2 as SNEGSKA (reference sequence). The V end lost 5 bases, the J end lost 0 bases, and 17 bases lay between the germline ends. This CDR3 comprises 15 residues. CDR3 sequence: CSAPVDPPHSYEQYF. The CDR3 DNA reads as TGCAGTGCTCCCGTGGACCCCCCGCACTCCTACGAGCAGTACTTC.

The genes are TRBV27 and TRBJ2-2, with D possibly matching TRBD2 (5 bases). V gave up 7 bases and J gave up 7 bases, with 13 bases separating them. The CDR3 length is 13 residues. Germline loops: CDR1 MNHEY, CDR2 SMNVEV (reference sequence). This CDR3 reads CASKRGIGGELFF. The DNA of the CDR3 is TGTGCCAGCAAGCGAGGGATTGGCGGGGAGCTGTTTTTT.